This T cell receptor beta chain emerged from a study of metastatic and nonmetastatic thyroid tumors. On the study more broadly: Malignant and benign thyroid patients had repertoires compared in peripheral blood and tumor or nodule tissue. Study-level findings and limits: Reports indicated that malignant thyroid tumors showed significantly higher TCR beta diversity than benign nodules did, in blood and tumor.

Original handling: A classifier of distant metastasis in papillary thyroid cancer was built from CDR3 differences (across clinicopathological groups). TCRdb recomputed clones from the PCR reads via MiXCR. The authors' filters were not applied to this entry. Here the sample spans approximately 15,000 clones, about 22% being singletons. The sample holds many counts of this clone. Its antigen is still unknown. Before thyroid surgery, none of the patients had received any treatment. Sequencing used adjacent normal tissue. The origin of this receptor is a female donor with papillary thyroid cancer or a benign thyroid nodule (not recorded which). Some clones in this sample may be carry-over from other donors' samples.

CDR3 sequence: CASKKKSGNGNTIYF. Here the CDR3 DNA reads TGTGCCAGCAAAAAGAAGTCCGGAAATGGAAACACCATATATTTT. The chain recombines TRBV6-1 with TRBJ1-3; D not certain. The CDR3 extends over 15 amino acids. Trimming left V 7 bases short and J 3 bases short, with 16 bases between. The germline CDR1 and CDR2 sequences are MNHNS and SASEGT.